This TCR beta chain came from a study of blood T cell repertoires in COVID-19. Study-wide background: The origin of the acute and convalescent COVID-19 samples was the United States, Italy and Spain. PBMCs, B-cell-depleted T cells, or T cells provided the cDNA or gDNA that made up the material.

The CDR3 is made up of 13 amino acids. Deletions cut 6 bases from V and 1 base from J, with 8 bases between. Germline lookup yields CDR1 MGHDK and CDR2 SYGVNS. The repertoire was sequenced with immunoSEQ multiplex PCR; TCRdb's copy has only in-frame clones and lacks some. The repertoire consists of roughly 150,000 clones, with about 85% occurring once and the leading ten covering about 5%. Participant age was about 18 to 95 years, and participants resided in approximately 25 US areas. Participant reports of clinical history set cohort assignment. The chain links TRBV25-1 to TRBJ2-3; D remains ambiguous. The sample taken for sequencing was PBMCs or T cells enriched from blood (not recorded which). The source of this sequence is a woman aged 40 to 55 with acute COVID-19. The CDR3 DNA follows: TGTGCCAGCAGGTCCTCGGGCACAGATACGCAGTATTTT. Translation gives CASRSSGTDTQYF.